One and the same sample provided the 8 T cell receptor beta chains below, sequenced in a study of T cell repertoires in ileal Crohn's disease. Sequenced by immunoSEQ multiplex PCR; TCRdb stores in-frame clones only, minus some. The table lists approximately 6,900 clones, roughly 70% of them singletons. Source material: ileal tissue. These receptors were obtained from an adult with Crohn's disease.

The V call is TRBV9, the J call TRBJ2-5, with D perhaps TRBD2 (6 bases). Germline lookup yields CDR1 SGDLS and CDR2 YYNGEE. CDR3 length: 14 residues. With 0 bases removed from V and 4 bases from J, the gap between germline ends came to 10 bases. The CDR3 DNA reads TGTGCCAGCAGCGTAGACGGGAGAGGAGAGACCCAGTACTTC. Protein: CASSVDGRGETQYF. Combining the CDR3 with reference TRBV9 and TRBJ2-5 gives the whole variable domain DSGVTQTPKHLITATGQRVTLRCSPRSGDLSVYWYQQSLDQGLQFLIQYYNGEERAKGNILERFSAQQFPDLHSELNLSSLELGDSALYFCASSVDGRGETQYFGPGTRLLVL.

The gene calls are TRBV28 and TRBJ2-1, with unresolved D. The CDR3 is made up of 12 amino acids. V lost 3 bases and J lost 4, with 4 bases in between. Germline assignment: CDR1 MDHEN and CDR2 SYDVKM. The CDR3 spells CASSFLYNEQFF. For the CDR3, the DNA is TGTGCCAGCAGTTTCCTATACAATGAGCAGTTCTTC. Full variable domain (outside the CDR3, taken from reference TRBV28 and TRBJ2-1): DVKVTQSSRYLVKRTGEKVFLECVQDMDHENMFWYRQDPGLGLRLIYFSYDVKMKEKGDIPEGYSVSREKKERFSLILESASTNQTSMYLCASSFLYNEQFFGPGTRLTVL.

This chain joins TRBV9 and TRBJ2-7, with a tentative D call TRBD2 (6 bases). V shed 0 bases and J shed 1 base, with 8 bases lying between them. Germline lookup yields CDR1 SGDLS and CDR2 YYNGEE. The CDR3 extends over 14 amino acids. Here the CDR3 reads CASSVVGSSYEQYF. The CDR3 DNA reads TGTGCCAGCAGCGTAGTCGGGAGTTCCTACGAGCAGTACTTC. The full variable domain, its missing parts supplied by reference TRBV9 and TRBJ2-7, is DSGVTQTPKHLITATGQRVTLRCSPRSGDLSVYWYQQSLDQGLQFLIQYYNGEERAKGNILERFSAQQFPDLHSELNLSSLELGDSALYFCASSVVGSSYEQYFGPGTRLTVT.

The chain combines TRBV7-9 with TRBJ2-1; D perhaps matches TRBD2 (7 bases). This CDR3 is 16 amino acids long. Germline-derived CDR1 and CDR2 are SEHNR and FQNEAQ (reference sequence). With 6 bases removed from V and 6 bases from J, the gap between germline ends came to 21 bases. CDR3 amino acids: CASRVEGGGAGNEQFF. CDR3 sequence (DNA): TGTGCCAGCAGAGTTGAAGGGGGAGGGGCGGGCAATGAGCAGTTCTTC.

This clone turned up a few times. This rearrangement joins TRBV19 to TRBJ1-1; the D is unclear. Germline lookup yields CDR1 LNHDA and CDR2 SQIVND (reference sequence). With 2 bases removed from V and 2 bases from J, the gap between germline ends came to 12 bases. The CDR3 contains 15 residues. The CDR3 sequence is CASSITAVKNTEAFF. The CDR3, as DNA: TGTGCCAGTAGTATAACGGCGGTTAAAAACACTGAAGCTTTCTTT.

The V call is TRBV15, the J call TRBJ2-1, with 9 nucleotides matching TRBD1. Germline values: CDR1 LNHNV, CDR2 YYDKDF (reference sequence). The length of the CDR3 is 16 residues. The V and J ends lost 0 bases and 8 bases, in that order; junction bases with no gene match: 8. CDR3 coding DNA: TGTGCCACCAGCAGAGACCCCTACCGGGACAGGGATGAGCAGTTCTTC. Translating gives CATSRDPYRDRDEQFF.

CDR3 in DNA: TGTGCCAGCAGCCGTAATGCCGGGGGGACTAATGAAAAACTGTTTTTT. Amino acid sequence: CASSRNAGGTNEKLFF. The chain carries TRBV7-2 and TRBJ1-4, with D possibly TRBD1 on 5 matching bases. The CDR3 is 16 residues long. Germline V CDR1 and CDR2: SGHTA, FQGNSA. Trimming shortened V by 5 bases and J by 2 bases, and 15 bases separated the two germline ends.

The sample holds a few counts of this clone. The V gene is TRBV6-1, the J gene TRBJ2-7, with D possibly matching TRBD2 (5 bases). CDR1 is MNHNS, CDR2 SASEGT, per germline. The CDR3 is made up of 12 amino acids. The V and J ends lost 11 bases and 2 bases respectively, with 13 bases between them. The CDR3 spells CAVVGNPYEQYF. The CDR3 DNA reads as TGTGCCGTGGTCGGGAACCCCTACGAGCAGTACTTC.